These 24 T cell receptor beta chains were sequenced from one sample in a study of vaccination effects on CD4 cells after COVID-19 (dated by TCRdb to between 2021 and 2024). These TCRs are of unknown antigen specificity. After more than nine days of culture, CD4+ T cells were isolated with the EasySep CD4+ T cell isolation kit. Each participant received two doses of an mRNA SARS-CoV-2 vaccine, either BNT162b2 or mRNA-1273. Receptor amplification or capture employed the immunoSEQ multiplex PCR assay. In its TCRdb copy, this immuneACCESS table keeps in-frame sequences only and misses some clones. Where compared with another copy, unresolved V genes explain less than half of these, and the others have no known cause. For this sample there are 45,000 to 55,000 clones; approximately 70% appear just once. Clones ranked in the top ten supply 6% to 7% of the sample. Sequencing used CD4+ T cells from PBMCs cultured without peptide, obtained after COVID-19 vaccination. The receptors come from a human donor who received a COVID-19 vaccine.

The chain couples TRBV7-9 to TRBJ2-7; D is ambiguous. Trimming took off 5 bases at V and 7 bases at J, with 9 bases between the two ends. Per germline, CDR1 SEHNR and CDR2 FQNEAQ (reference sequence). The CDR3 contains 11 residues. CDR3 protein: CASSPLREQYF. As DNA, the CDR3 is TGTGCCAGCAGCCCGCTGAGAGAGCAGTACTTC.

The chain couples TRBV7-9 to TRBJ2-5; D unclear. Trimming removed 5 bases from V and 1 base from J, with 14 bases in between. Germline CDR1 SEHNR, CDR2 FQNEAQ (reference sequence). The length of the CDR3 is 15 residues. The CDR3 here is CASSPTSSGQETQYF. The CDR3 bases are TGTGCCAGCAGCCCGACCTCTTCCGGCCAAGAGACCCAGTACTTC.

V gene TRBV5-1 combines with J gene TRBJ2-1; 13 nucleotides match TRBD2. In germline, CDR1 is SGHRS, CDR2 YFSETQ. Unmatched junction bases numbered 9, after V lost 6 bases and J lost 9 bases. The CDR3 runs to 15 residues. The CDR3 nucleotides read TGCGCCAGCAAATCGGGGACTAGCGGGGAGGGTGAGCAGTTCTTC. This codes for CASKSGTSGEGEQFF.

This clone has more than one count but fewer than ten. The V and J genes are TRBV5-1 and TRBJ1-1; 9 bases match TRBD1. V lost 4 bases to trimming and J lost 6 bases; unmatched junction nucleotides: 7. The germline V gene has CDR1 SGHRS and CDR2 YFSETQ. The length of the CDR3 is 14 residues. Here the CDR3 DNA reads TGCGCCAGCAGCAGGGACAGGGCTAACGCTGAAGCTTTCTTT. Translation gives CASSRDRANAEAFF.

The chain uses TRBV27 and TRBJ2-5; D may be TRBD1 or TRBD2 (6 bases each). V lost 3 bases and J 4 bases, leaving 12 bases between the germline ends. There are 14 residues in the CDR3. The germline V gene encodes CDR1 MNHEY and CDR2 SMNVEV (reference sequence). The CDR3 DNA reads TGTGCCAGCAGTTTTGGGGGGCGTGGAGAGACCCAGTACTTC. This gives the protein CASSFGGRGETQYF.

This clone was seen only a few times. V is TRBV6-1 and J is TRBJ1-5, with 7 bases aligning to TRBD1. The germline V gene has CDR1 MNHNS and CDR2 SASEGT. This CDR3 spans 16 amino acids. J lost 1 base, V lost 4 bases, and 7 bases had no gene match. In DNA form, the CDR3 reads TGTGCCAGCAGTGCTAACATGGACAGGAGCAATCAGCCCCAGCATTTT. This translates into CASSANMDRSNQPQHF.

The rearrangement links TRBV6-5 to TRBJ1-3, with D uncertain. Germline CDR1 MNHEY, CDR2 SVGAGI. Trimming took off 6 bases at V and 0 bases at J, with 12 bases between the two ends. The CDR3 has 15 residues. In DNA, the CDR3 is TGTGCCAGCAGATCAGATCCGTTCTCTGGAAACACCATATATTTT. Its protein product is CASRSDPFSGNTIYF.

The gene calls are TRBV9 and TRBJ2-1, with 9 bases matching TRBD2. CDR1 is SGDLS, CDR2 YYNGEE, per germline. Trimming removed 4 bases from V and 6 bases from J; junction bases left unmatched: 20. CDR3 length: 19 amino acids. CDR3 DNA sequence: TGTGCCAGCAGCTCATCGACACCAACCCCTGCTAGCGGGACCAATGAGCAGTTCTTC. Protein: CASSSSTPTPASGTNEQFF.

The chain has TRBV4-1 and TRBJ1-4; maybe TRBD1 (6 bases). CDR3 length: 16 residues. V dropped 0 bases and J dropped 5 bases, with 13 bases sitting between them. Germline lookup yields CDR1 MGHRA and CDR2 YSYEKL. This CDR3 is CASSQEGGGKNEKLFF. The CDR3 nucleotides are TGCGCCAGCAGCCAAGAAGGAGGGGGTAAGAATGAAAAACTGTTTTTT.

J is TRBJ2-7 and V is TRBV30, with a possible D match to TRBD1 (5 bases). V lost 5 bases, J lost 3 bases, and 11 bases lay in between. This CDR3 has 12 residues. Germline V gene sequence: CDR1 GTSNPN, CDR2 SVGIG (reference sequence). CDR3 protein: CAWGAGLYEQYF. In nucleotides, the CDR3 is TGTGCCTGGGGGGCAGGGCTCTACGAGCAGTACTTC.

The chain combines TRBV19 with TRBJ2-2; weak D call: TRBD1 (6 bases). Germline-derived CDR1 and CDR2 are LNHDA and SQIVND (reference sequence). Trimming shortened V by 6 bases and J by 4 bases, and 15 bases separated the two germline ends. This CDR3 is 15 amino acids long. CDR3 loop: CASRRDTLGTGELFF. The CDR3 region has the DNA TGTGCCAGTAGACGGGACACTCTGGGCACCGGGGAGCTGTTTTTT.

The count of this clone is one. This chain uses TRBV5-8 with TRBJ2-3; tentatively, D is TRBD2 (5 bases). Germline values: CDR1 SGHTS, CDR2 YDEGEE. CDR3 length: 16 amino acids. V was pared by 4 bases and J by 1 base, with 16 bases between. The chain's CDR3 is CASSLYTSLGTDTQYF. The CDR3 nucleotides read TGTGCCAGCAGCCTCTATACTAGTCTTGGCACAGATACGCAGTATTTT.

The chain carries TRBV5-1 and TRBJ1-2; a weak D match, TRBD1 (5 bases). V dropped 2 bases and J dropped 4 bases, with 9 bases sitting between them. Germline values: CDR1 SGHRS, CDR2 YFSETQ. There are 13 residues in the CDR3. This CDR3 is CASSLGASYGYTF. In DNA, the CDR3 is TGCGCCAGCAGCTTAGGGGCCAGCTATGGCTACACCTTC.

The CDR3 loop reads CATSMAETEAFF. For the CDR3, the DNA is TGTGCCACCTCAATGGCCGAAACTGAAGCTTTCTTT. J is TRBJ1-1 and V is TRBV15; D remains unclear. Per the germline V gene, CDR1 is LNHNV and CDR2 is YYDKDF (reference sequence). The CDR3 is made up of 12 amino acids. V gave up 8 bases and J gave up 5 bases, with 12 bases separating them.

The count of this clone is one. The chain carries TRBV7-9 and TRBJ2-5; D uncertain. V was pared by 1 base and J by 2 bases, with 11 bases between. Germline-derived CDR1 and CDR2 are SEHNR and FQNEAQ (reference sequence). The CDR3 is 15 residues long. The DNA for the CDR3 is TGTGCCAGCAGCTTAGGTGGTAGGTTTCAAGAGACCCAGTACTTC. Protein product: CASSLGGRFQETQYF. Based on the CDR3 plus reference TRBV7-9 and TRBJ2-5, the full variable domain is DTGVSQNPRHKITKRGQNVTFRCDPISEHNRLYWYRQTLGQGPEFLTYFQNEAQLEKSRLLSDRFSAERPKGSFSTLEIQRTEQGDSAMYLCASSLGGRFQETQYFGPGTRLLVL.

This clone was seen more than once but under ten times. The chain joins TRBV12-3 or TRBV12-4 to TRBJ1-2, with D maybe TRBD1 (6 bases). The ends were cut back, 3 bases at V and 1 base at J, with 6 bases in the middle. This CDR3 region has 13 residues. CDR3 in DNA: TGTGCCAGCAGTTTGGACAGTAACTATGGCTACACCTTC. Protein: CASSLDSNYGYTF.

Ten or more counts support this clone. The V and J genes are TRBV6-4 and TRBJ2-1; 10 bases map to TRBD2. This CDR3 spans 15 amino acids. V shed 0 bases and J 4 bases; nucleotides not matched to a gene: 0. Germline CDR1 and CDR2: MRHNA and SNTAGT. The CDR3 protein is CASSDSAGGYNEQFF. CDR3 DNA: TGTGCCAGCAGTGACTCAGCGGGGGGGTACAATGAGCAGTTCTTC.

This clone was counted between two and nine times. The chain couples TRBV6-1 to TRBJ2-1; 7 bases fit TRBD2. In germline, CDR1 is MNHNS, CDR2 SASEGT. The CDR3 covers 15 residues. V shed 1 base, J shed 2 bases, and the junction held 2 bases outside the gene matches. CDR3 DNA: TGTGCCAGCAGTGAAGATGCGGGGGCCTACAATGAGCAGTTCTTC. This codes for CASSEDAGAYNEQFF.

This clone has only a few counts. The chain uses TRBV5-4 and TRBJ2-3; D is ambiguous. Germline loops: CDR1 SGHNT, CDR2 YYREEE (reference sequence). The CDR3 spans 12 residues. Trimming pared 3 bases from V and 0 bases from J, leaving 2 bases between. The CDR3 DNA reads TGTGCCAGCAGCTGGAGCACAGATACGCAGTATTTT. Translation: CASSWSTDTQYF.

This clone has a handful of counts. The CDR3 DNA is TGCGCCAGCAGCTTGGCCCTTAGAAATTCCTACAATGAGCAGTTCTTC. Amino acid sequence: CASSLALRNSYNEQFF. V usage is TRBV5-1 and J usage is TRBJ2-1; no clear D. The CDR3 spans 16 residues. Germline V lookup: CDR1 SGHRS, CDR2 YFSETQ. Between the trimmed V and J ends, which lost 0 bases and 1 base, there was a span of 11 bases. The entire variable domain, with the rest obtained from reference TRBV5-1 and TRBJ2-1, is as follows: KAGVTQTPRYLIKTRGQQVTLSCSPISGHRSVSWYQQTPGQGLQFLFEYFSETQRNKGNFPGRFSGRQFSNSRSEMNVSTLELGDSALYLCASSLALRNSYNEQFFGPGTRLTVL.

The gene calls are TRBV4-2 and TRBJ2-5; 8 bases agree with TRBD1. The CDR3 covers 16 residues. V was clipped by 3 bases and J by 4 bases; unmatched bases: 10. Germline V gene sequence: CDR1 LGHNA, CDR2 YNFKEQ. The CDR3 nucleotides read TGTGCCAGCAGCCAGAGCCCACAGGGGGGATTAGAGACCCAGTACTTC. As protein: CASSQSPQGGLETQYF.

V usage is TRBV5-6 and J usage is TRBJ2-5, with D perhaps matching TRBD1 (5 bases). V gave up 2 bases and J gave up 0 bases, with 14 bases separating them. Per the germline V gene, CDR1 is SGHDT and CDR2 is YYEEEE. This CDR3 region has 16 residues. CDR3 coding DNA: TGTGCCAGCAGCTTATTTAGAAGGGGCTACCAAGAGACCCAGTACTTC. It codes for CASSLFRRGYQETQYF.

In DNA, the CDR3 is TGTGCCAGCAGTGAAGCGAGACAGGGGACTTTGGGGGAGCTGTTTTTT. It encodes CASSEARQGTLGELFF. This chain connects TRBV6-1 to TRBJ2-2, with TRBD1 identical over 8 bases. The CDR3 has 16 amino acids. Germline trimming cut 0 bases from V and 8 bases from J; bases unmatched to any gene: 8. Germline CDR1 and CDR2: MNHNS and SASEGT.

This chain links TRBV5-6 with TRBJ2-5; tentatively, D is TRBD2 (5 bases). The CDR3 extends over 13 amino acids. V gave up 2 bases and J gave up 5 bases, with 10 bases separating them. CDR1 and CDR2 from the germline V gene are SGHDT and YYEEEE. The CDR3 loop reads CASSFQRSETQYF. The CDR3 coding sequence is TGTGCCAGCAGCTTTCAGCGGTCGGAGACCCAGTACTTC.